A selection of T cell receptor beta chains follows, all from one sample in a study of blood T cell repertoires in COVID-19. The assay was immunoSEQ multiplex PCR, and TCRdb's table has in-frame clones only and misses some. The table has 280,000 or so clones, 65% to 90% seen once. The sequenced material came from peripheral blood. These receptors were collected from a human donor in a cohort sampled during active COVID-19. Both conserved end residues are part of each CDR3. The D gene is left open where the match is weak. Where a row states a size, it is once, few, many or the class of an expanded clone; other rows omit it.

clone size: NA
J gene: TRBJ1-4
D gene: NA
V gene: TRBV18
CDR3 DNA: TGTGCCAGCTCAGACAGCTACGGACGTAATGAAAAACTGTTTTTT
CDR3 protein: CASSDSYGRNEKLFF

clone size: NA
J gene: TRBJ1-5
D gene: NA
V gene: TRBV27
CDR3 DNA: TGTGCCAGCAGTTTTGGGTTGGGGAGTACCCAGCATTTT
CDR3 protein: CASSFGLGSTQHF

clone size: few
J gene: TRBJ2-7
D gene: TRBD2
V gene: TRBV3-1/TRBV3-2
CDR3 DNA: TGTGCCAGCAGCAACCGACTAGCGGGAGGGCACGAGCAGTACTTC
CDR3 protein: CASSNRLAGGHEQYF

clone size: few
J gene: TRBJ2-1
D gene: TRBD2
V gene: TRBV19
CDR3 DNA: TGTGCCAGCGGTACTAGCGGAAATTACAATGAGCAGTTCTTC
CDR3 protein: CASGTSGNYNEQFF

clone size: once
J gene: TRBJ2-1
D gene: NA
V gene: TRBV28
CDR3 DNA: TGTGCCAGTGGAGACAACGTATTGACAGGGCAGTTCTTC
CDR3 protein: CASGDNVLTGQFF

clone size: once
J gene: TRBJ2-7
D gene: TRBD2
V gene: TRBV6-5
CDR3 DNA: TGTGCCAGCAGCCCGGCTAGCGGTCCCTACGAGCAGTACTTC
CDR3 protein: CASSPASGPYEQYF

clone size: NA
J gene: TRBJ2-7
D gene: NA
V gene: TRBV28
CDR3 DNA: TGTGCCAGCAGCCAGGGATTGCTCTACGAGCAGTACTTC
CDR3 protein: CASSQGLLYEQYF

clone size: few
J gene: TRBJ2-7
D gene: TRBD1
V gene: TRBV24-1
CDR3 DNA: TGTGCCACCAGTTTCTGTATAAGACAGGGCTACTCCTACGAGCAGTACTTC
CDR3 protein: CATSFCIRQGYSYEQYF

clone size: few
J gene: TRBJ2-2
D gene: NA
V gene: TRBV28
CDR3 DNA: TGTGCCAGCAGTTCACTTACCGGGGAGCTGTTTTTT
CDR3 protein: CASSSLTGELFF

clone size: once
J gene: TRBJ1-1
D gene: TRBD1
V gene: TRBV2
CDR3 DNA: TGTGCCAGCAGTCGGACCGGGACAGGGGCTTTCTTT
CDR3 protein: CASSRTGTGAFF

clone size: few
J gene: TRBJ2-3
D gene: TRBD2
V gene: TRBV6-4
CDR3 DNA: TGTGCCAGCAGTGACAGAGCGGGGGGCACAGATACGCAGTATTTT
CDR3 protein: CASSDRAGGTDTQYF

clone size: NA
J gene: TRBJ2-6
D gene: TRBD2
V gene: TRBV2
CDR3 DNA: TGTGCCAGCAGTGAAGCCGGGCTAGCGGCCTCTGGGGCCAACGTCCTGACTTTC
CDR3 protein: CASSEAGLAASGANVLTF

clone size: NA
J gene: TRBJ2-5
D gene: NA
V gene: TRBV5-6
CDR3 DNA: TGTGCCAGCAGCTTGAACTTCCGGGGAGAGACCCAGTACTTC
CDR3 protein: CASSLNFRGETQYF

clone size: NA
J gene: TRBJ1-2
D gene: TRBD1
V gene: TRBV4-1
CDR3 DNA: TGCGCCAGCAGCGAGACACAGGGGGTTGGAATCTATGGCTACACCTTC
CDR3 protein: CASSETQGVGIYGYTF

clone size: NA
J gene: TRBJ2-3
D gene: TRBD2
V gene: TRBV7-8
CDR3 DNA: TGTGCCAGCAGCTTCAGCGGGAGAGGCACAGATACGCAGTATTTT
CDR3 protein: CASSFSGRGTDTQYF

clone size: many
J gene: TRBJ1-3
D gene: TRBD1
V gene: TRBV18
CDR3 DNA: TGTGCCAGCTCACCTATTGGACAGGACCTGAACTCTGGAAACACCATATATTTT
CDR3 protein: CASSPIGQDLNSGNTIYF

clone size: NA
J gene: TRBJ2-7
D gene: NA
V gene: TRBV7-2
CDR3 DNA: TGTGCCAGCAGCTTAGTCGCCGGGAGCTCTAACGAGCAGTACTTC
CDR3 protein: CASSLVAGSSNEQYF

clone size: NA
J gene: TRBJ2-1
D gene: TRBD1
V gene: TRBV16
CDR3 DNA: TGTGCCAGCAGCTCCCAGAACAGGGGAAGGGGTAATGAGCAGTTCTTC
CDR3 protein: CASSSQNRGRGNEQFF

clone size: few
J gene: TRBJ2-7
D gene: NA
V gene: TRBV7-9
CDR3 DNA: TGTGCCAGCAGCCCAGGACTTCCTAGCTACGAGCAGTACTTC
CDR3 protein: CASSPGLPSYEQYF

clone size: few
J gene: TRBJ2-3
D gene: TRBD2
V gene: TRBV7-2
CDR3 DNA: TGTGCCAGCAGCTTAGCGGGACTAAACACAGATACGCAGTATTTT
CDR3 protein: CASSLAGLNTDTQYF

clone size: NA
J gene: TRBJ2-1
D gene: TRBD1
V gene: TRBV5-4
CDR3 DNA: TGTGCCAGCAGCCGCCGGGACAGGGCGAGCAATGAGCAGTTCTTC
CDR3 protein: CASSRRDRASNEQFF

clone size: NA
J gene: TRBJ1-2
D gene: NA
V gene: TRBV5-1
CDR3 DNA: TGCGCCAGCAGCTTGGACCCGGACAGCCATCATGGCTACACCTTC
CDR3 protein: CASSLDPDSHHGYTF

clone size: once
J gene: TRBJ2-7
D gene: NA
V gene: TRBV27
CDR3 DNA: TGTGCCAGCAGCGCCGGACACCAGAGGTCCTACGAGCAGTACTTC
CDR3 protein: CASSAGHQRSYEQYF

clone size: few
J gene: TRBJ2-1
D gene: NA
V gene: TRBV3-1/TRBV3-2
CDR3 DNA: TGTGCCAGCAGCCCCGGGAATGAGCAGTTCTTC
CDR3 protein: CASSPGNEQFF

clone size: NA
J gene: TRBJ2-7
D gene: NA
V gene: TRBV7-2
CDR3 DNA: TGTGCCAGCAGCTTGTGGGGGGACTACGAGCAGTACTTC
CDR3 protein: CASSLWGDYEQYF

clone size: NA
J gene: TRBJ2-3
D gene: TRBD2
V gene: TRBV5-1
CDR3 DNA: TGCGCCAGCAGCTTGAGGACTAGCGGGACAGATACGCAGTATTTT
CDR3 protein: CASSLRTSGTDTQYF

clone size: NA
J gene: TRBJ1-3
D gene: NA
V gene: TRBV6-6
CDR3 DNA: TGTGCCAGCAGCTGGACAGTTTCTGGAAACACCATATATTTT
CDR3 protein: CASSWTVSGNTIYF

clone size: NA
J gene: TRBJ2-5
D gene: NA
V gene: TRBV19
CDR3 DNA: TGTGCCAGTAGTCGCCAGGGGATCGGGACCCAGTACTTC
CDR3 protein: CASSRQGIGTQYF

clone size: NA
J gene: TRBJ1-3
D gene: NA
V gene: TRBV5-4
CDR3 DNA: TGTGCCAGCAGCTTGGGGGGCCAGGGGTACGGAAACACCATATATTTT
CDR3 protein: CASSLGGQGYGNTIYF

clone size: NA
J gene: TRBJ1-1
D gene: NA
V gene: TRBV12-3/TRBV12-4
CDR3 DNA: TGTGCCAGCAGTTTATACTCCGAAGCTTTCTTT
CDR3 protein: CASSLYSEAFF

clone size: NA
J gene: TRBJ2-1
D gene: TRBD2
V gene: TRBV9
CDR3 DNA: TGTGCCAGCAGCTCTCCGCGCCGGGAGGGCGTAAATGAGCAGTTCTTC
CDR3 protein: CASSSPRREGVNEQFF

clone size: NA
J gene: TRBJ2-7
D gene: NA
V gene: TRBV20-1
CDR3 DNA: TGCAGTGCTAAATCAGGGGTTGAGCAGTACTTC
CDR3 protein: CSAKSGVEQYF